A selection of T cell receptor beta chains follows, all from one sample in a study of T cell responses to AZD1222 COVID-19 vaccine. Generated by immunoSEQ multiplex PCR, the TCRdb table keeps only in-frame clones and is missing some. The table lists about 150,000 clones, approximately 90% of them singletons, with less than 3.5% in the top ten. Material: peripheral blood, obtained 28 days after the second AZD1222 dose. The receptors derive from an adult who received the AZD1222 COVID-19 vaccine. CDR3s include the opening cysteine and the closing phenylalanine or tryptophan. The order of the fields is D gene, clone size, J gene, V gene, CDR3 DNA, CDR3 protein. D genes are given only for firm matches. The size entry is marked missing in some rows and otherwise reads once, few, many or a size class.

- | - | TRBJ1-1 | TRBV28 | TGTGCCTCTATGGTAGGGGGTCTTACTGAAGCTTTCTTT | CASMVGGLTEAFF
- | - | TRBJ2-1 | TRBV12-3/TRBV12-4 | TGTGCCAGCACCCCAGGGGGGAGCAATGAGCAGTTCTTC | CASTPGGSNEQFF
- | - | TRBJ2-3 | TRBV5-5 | TGTGCCAGCAGCTTAGGACCCGGGGGCACAGATACGCAGTATTTT | CASSLGPGGTDTQYF
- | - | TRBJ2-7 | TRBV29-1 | TGCAGCGTTGAAGATCGGGTAGGGATCTCCTACGAGCAGTACTTC | CSVEDRVGISYEQYF
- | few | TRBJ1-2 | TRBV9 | TGTGCCAGCAGCGAGACCCCTACTAACTATGGCTACACCTTC | CASSETPTNYGYTF
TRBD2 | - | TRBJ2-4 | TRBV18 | TGTGCCAGCTCACCACTTCGCGGTAGCGGGAGCCTAGCCAAAAACATTCAGTACTTC | CASSPLRGSGSLAKNIQYF
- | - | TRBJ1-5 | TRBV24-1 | TGTGCCACCAGTGATAGCTCGGTCAGCAATCAGCCCCAGCATTTT | CATSDSSVSNQPQHF
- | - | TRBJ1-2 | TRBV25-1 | TGTGCCAGCAGTTTAGGGGGACCTTTGGGTGGCTACACCTTC | CASSLGGPLGGYTF
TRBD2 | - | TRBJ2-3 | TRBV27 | TGTGCCAGCAACCACGGGACTAGCGGGGCAAGGGATACGCAGTATTTT | CASNHGTSGARDTQYF
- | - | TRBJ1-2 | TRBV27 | TGTGCCAGCAGTTTAAATGGGGAATATGGCTACACCTTC | CASSLNGEYGYTF
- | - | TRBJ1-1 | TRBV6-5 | TGTGCCAGCAGTTACCCTAACAAGGATCCGAGGACTGAAGCTTTCTTT | CASSYPNKDPRTEAFF
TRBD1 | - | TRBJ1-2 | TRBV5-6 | TGTGCCAGCAGCCCCGAACAGGGGGGGTATGGCTACACCTTC | CASSPEQGGYGYTF
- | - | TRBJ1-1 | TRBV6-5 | TGTGCCAGCAGTTACTGGCAAGGGGGAACTGAAGCTTTCTTT | CASSYWQGGTEAFF
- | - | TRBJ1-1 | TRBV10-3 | TGTGCCATCAGTGAGGACAGGAGACGAGACACTGAAGCTTTCTTT | CAISEDRRRDTEAFF
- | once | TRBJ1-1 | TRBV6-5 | TGTGCCAGCAGTTACTCCGCTGGAGGGGACACTGAAGCTTTCTTT | CASSYSAGGDTEAFF
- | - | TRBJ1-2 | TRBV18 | TGTGCCAGCTCACCAGGGTCGGGCTATGGCTACACCTTC | CASSPGSGYGYTF
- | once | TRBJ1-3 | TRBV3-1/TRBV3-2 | TGTGCCAGCAGCCAGGCGAGTGTGCAAATTCACGGAAACACCATATATTTT | CASSQASVQIHGNTIYF
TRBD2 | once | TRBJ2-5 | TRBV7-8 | TGTGCCAGCAGCTTAGTCGCTAGCGGGAGGGCCGAGGGAGAGACCCAGTACTTC | CASSLVASGRAEGETQYF
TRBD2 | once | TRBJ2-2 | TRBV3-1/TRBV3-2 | TGTGCCAGCAGCCACGGCGGACTAGCGGGACCGAACACCGGGGAGCTGTTTTTT | CASSHGGLAGPNTGELFF
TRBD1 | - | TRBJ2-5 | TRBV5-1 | TGCGCCAGCAGCTTGGGGACAGGGGAAGAGACCCAGTACTTC | CASSLGTGEETQYF
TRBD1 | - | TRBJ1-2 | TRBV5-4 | TGTGCCAGCAGCTTGGGGGGACAGGGGGCAGACTATGGCTACACCTTC | CASSLGGQGADYGYTF
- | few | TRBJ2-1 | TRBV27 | TGTGCCAGCAGTTTTTGGGGGAGATCCTACAATGAGCAGTTCTTC | CASSFWGRSYNEQFF
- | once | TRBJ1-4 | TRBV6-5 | TGTGCCAGCAGAACCGGGACCTCAACTAATGAAAAACTGTTTTTT | CASRTGTSTNEKLFF
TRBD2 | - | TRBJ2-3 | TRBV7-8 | TGTGCCAGCAGCTTAACAGCGGGAGTAACAGATACGCAGTATTTT | CASSLTAGVTDTQYF
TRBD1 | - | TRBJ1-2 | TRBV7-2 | TGTGCCAGCAGCTTTACGGGACAGGGCAACTATGGCTACACCTTC | CASSFTGQGNYGYTF
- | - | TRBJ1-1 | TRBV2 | TGTGCCAGCAGTGATTACGTGGGGGGCGCGGGCACTGAAGCTTTCTTT | CASSDYVGGAGTEAFF
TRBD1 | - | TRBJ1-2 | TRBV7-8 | TGTGCCAGCAGCCTCGGGACAGGGACTAACTATGGCTACACCTTC | CASSLGTGTNYGYTF
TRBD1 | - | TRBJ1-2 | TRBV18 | TGTGCCAGCTCACCAGGACAGGGGCAAGGCTATGGCTACACCTTC | CASSPGQGQGYGYTF
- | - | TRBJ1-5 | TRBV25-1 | TGTGCCAGCAGTGTGGGATGGCAGCCCCAGCATTTT | CASSVGWQPQHF